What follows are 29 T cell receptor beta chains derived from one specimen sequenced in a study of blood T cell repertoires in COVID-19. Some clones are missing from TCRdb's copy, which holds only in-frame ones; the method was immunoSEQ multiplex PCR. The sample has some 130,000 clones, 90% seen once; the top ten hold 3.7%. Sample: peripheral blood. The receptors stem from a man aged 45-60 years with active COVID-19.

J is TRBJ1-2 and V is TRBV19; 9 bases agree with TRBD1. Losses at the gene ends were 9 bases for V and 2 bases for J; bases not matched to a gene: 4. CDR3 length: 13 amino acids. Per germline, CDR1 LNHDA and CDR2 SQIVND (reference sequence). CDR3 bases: TGTGCCAGCCGGGACAGGGAAAACTATGGCTACACCTTC. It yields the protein CASRDRENYGYTF.

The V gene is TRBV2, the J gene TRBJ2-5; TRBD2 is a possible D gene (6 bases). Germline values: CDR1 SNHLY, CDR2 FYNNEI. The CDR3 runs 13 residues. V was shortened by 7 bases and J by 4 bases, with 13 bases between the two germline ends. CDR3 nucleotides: TGTGCCAGCACTTTGGGACTCGCAGAGACCCAGTACTTC. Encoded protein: CASTLGLAETQYF.

CDR3: CATSTGRGETQYF. The CDR3 region has the DNA TGTGCCACCAGCACTGGCCGGGGGGAGACCCAGTACTTC. The rearrangement joins TRBV15 to TRBJ2-5, with D perhaps TRBD2 (6 bases). Germline assignment: CDR1 LNHNV and CDR2 YYDKDF (reference sequence). The CDR3 length is 13 residues. The V end lost 4 bases, the J end lost 5 bases, and 11 bases lay between the germline ends. Based on the CDR3 plus reference TRBV15 and TRBJ2-5, the full variable domain is DAMVIQNPRYQVTQFGKPVTLSCSQTLNHNVMYWYQQKSSQAPKLLFHYYDKDFNNEADTPDNFQSRRPNTSFCFLDIRSPGLGDTAMYLCATSTGRGETQYFGPGTRLLVL.

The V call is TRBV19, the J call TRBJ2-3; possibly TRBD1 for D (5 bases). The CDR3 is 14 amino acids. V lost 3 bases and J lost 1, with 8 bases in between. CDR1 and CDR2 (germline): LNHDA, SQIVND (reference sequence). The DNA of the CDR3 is TGTGCCAGTAGTATTGGGGCCCGCACAGATACGCAGTATTTT. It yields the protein CASSIGARTDTQYF.

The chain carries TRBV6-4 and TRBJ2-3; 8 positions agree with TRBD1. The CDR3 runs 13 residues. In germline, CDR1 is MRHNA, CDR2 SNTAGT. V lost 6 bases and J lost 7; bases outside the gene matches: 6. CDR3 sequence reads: CASSAGGLNTQYF. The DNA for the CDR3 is TGTGCCAGCAGCGCAGGGGGCTTAAATACGCAGTATTTT.

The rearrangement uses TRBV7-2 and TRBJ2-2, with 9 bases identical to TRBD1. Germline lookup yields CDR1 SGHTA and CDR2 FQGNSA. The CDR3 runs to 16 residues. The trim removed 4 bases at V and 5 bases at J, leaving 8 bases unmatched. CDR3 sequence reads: CASSSPGTGRTGELFF. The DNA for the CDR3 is TGTGCCAGCAGCTCTCCCGGGACAGGGAGAACCGGGGAGCTGTTTTTT.

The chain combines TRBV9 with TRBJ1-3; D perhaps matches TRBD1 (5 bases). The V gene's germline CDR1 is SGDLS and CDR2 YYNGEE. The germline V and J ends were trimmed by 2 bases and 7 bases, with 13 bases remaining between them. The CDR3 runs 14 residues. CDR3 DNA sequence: TGTGCCAGCAGCGTTCGGCAGGGAGGGAACACCATATATTTT. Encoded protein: CASSVRQGGNTIYF.

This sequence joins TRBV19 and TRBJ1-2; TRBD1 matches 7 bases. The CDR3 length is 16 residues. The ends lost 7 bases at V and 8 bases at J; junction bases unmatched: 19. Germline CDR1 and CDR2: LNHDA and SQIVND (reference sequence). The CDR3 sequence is CASNTYWTGFTGGYTF. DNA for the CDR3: TGTGCCAGTAACACCTATTGGACAGGCTTTACGGGGGGCTACACCTTC.

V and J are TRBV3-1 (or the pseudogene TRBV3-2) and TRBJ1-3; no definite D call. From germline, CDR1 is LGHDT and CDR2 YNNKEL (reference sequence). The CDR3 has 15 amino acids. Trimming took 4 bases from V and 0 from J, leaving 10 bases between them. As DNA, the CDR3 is TGTGCCAGCAGCCTTCCCGGGATCTCTGGAAACACCATATATTTT. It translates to CASSLPGISGNTIYF.

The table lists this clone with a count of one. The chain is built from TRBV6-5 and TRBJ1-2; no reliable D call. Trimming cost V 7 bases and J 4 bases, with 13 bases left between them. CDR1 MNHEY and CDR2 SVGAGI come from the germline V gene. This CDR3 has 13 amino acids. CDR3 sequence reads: CASNPITGYGYTF. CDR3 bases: TGTGCCAGCAACCCGATAACTGGCTATGGCTACACCTTC.

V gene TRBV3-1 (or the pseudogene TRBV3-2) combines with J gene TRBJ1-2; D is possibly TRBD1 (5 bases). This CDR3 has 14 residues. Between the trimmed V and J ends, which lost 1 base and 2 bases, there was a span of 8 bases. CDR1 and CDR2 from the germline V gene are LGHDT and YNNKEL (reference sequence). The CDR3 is CASSQGGGNYGYTF. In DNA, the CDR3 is TGTGCCAGCAGCCAAGGGGGCGGAAACTATGGCTACACCTTC.

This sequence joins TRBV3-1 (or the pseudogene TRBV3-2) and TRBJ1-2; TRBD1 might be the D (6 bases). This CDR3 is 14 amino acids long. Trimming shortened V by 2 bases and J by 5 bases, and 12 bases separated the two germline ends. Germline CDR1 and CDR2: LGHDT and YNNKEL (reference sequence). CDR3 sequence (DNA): TGTGCCAGCAGCCAACAAACGGGACATTATGGCTACACCTTC. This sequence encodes CASSQQTGHYGYTF.

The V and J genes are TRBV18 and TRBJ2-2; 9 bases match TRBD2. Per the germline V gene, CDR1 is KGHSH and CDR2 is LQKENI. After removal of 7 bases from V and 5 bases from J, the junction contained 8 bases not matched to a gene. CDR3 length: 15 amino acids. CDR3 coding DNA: TGTGCCAGCTTGCTAGCGGGACCGGGGACCGGGGAGCTGTTTTTT. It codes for CASLLAGPGTGELFF.

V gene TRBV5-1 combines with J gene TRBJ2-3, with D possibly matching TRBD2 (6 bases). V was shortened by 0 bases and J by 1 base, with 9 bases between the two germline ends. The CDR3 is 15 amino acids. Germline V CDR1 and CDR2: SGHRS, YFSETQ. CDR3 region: CASSLVPSGTDTQYF. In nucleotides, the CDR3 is TGCGCCAGCAGCTTGGTGCCTAGCGGCACAGATACGCAGTATTTT.

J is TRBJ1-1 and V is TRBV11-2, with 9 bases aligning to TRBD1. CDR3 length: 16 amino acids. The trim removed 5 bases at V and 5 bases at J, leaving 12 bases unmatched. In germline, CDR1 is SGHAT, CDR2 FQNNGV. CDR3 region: CASSRGTGKLGTEAFF. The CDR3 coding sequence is TGTGCCAGCAGCCGAGGGACAGGGAAATTGGGAACTGAAGCTTTCTTT. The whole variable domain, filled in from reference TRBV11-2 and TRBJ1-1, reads EAGVAQSPRYKIIEKRQSVAFWCNPISGHATLYWYQQILGQGPKLLIQFQNNGVVDDSQLPKDRFSAERLKGVDSTLKIQPAKLEDSAVYLCASSRGTGKLGTEAFFGQGTRLTVV.

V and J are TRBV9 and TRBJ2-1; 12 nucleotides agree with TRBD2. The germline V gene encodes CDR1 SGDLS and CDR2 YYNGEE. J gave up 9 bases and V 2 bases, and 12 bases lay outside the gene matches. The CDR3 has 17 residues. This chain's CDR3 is CASSVLGLAGQGGEQFF. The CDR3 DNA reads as TGTGCCAGCAGCGTTTTGGGACTAGCGGGCCAGGGGGGTGAGCAGTTCTTC.

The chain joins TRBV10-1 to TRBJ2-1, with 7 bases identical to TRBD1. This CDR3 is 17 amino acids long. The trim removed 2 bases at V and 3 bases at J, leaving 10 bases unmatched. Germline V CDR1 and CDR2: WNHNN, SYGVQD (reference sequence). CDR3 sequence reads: CASSEAFGQEVYNEQFF. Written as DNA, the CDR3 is TGCGCCAGCAGTGAGGCATTCGGACAGGAGGTCTACAATGAGCAGTTCTTC.

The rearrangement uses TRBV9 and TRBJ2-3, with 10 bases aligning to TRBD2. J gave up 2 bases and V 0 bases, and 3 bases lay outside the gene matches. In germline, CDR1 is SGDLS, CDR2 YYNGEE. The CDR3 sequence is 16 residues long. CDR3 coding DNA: TGTGCCAGCAGCGTAGTAGCGGGGGGCATCACAGATACGCAGTATTTT. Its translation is CASSVVAGGITDTQYF.

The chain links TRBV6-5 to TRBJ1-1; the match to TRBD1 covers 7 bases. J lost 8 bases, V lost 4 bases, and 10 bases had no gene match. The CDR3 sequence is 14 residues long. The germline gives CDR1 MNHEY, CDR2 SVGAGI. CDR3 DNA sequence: TGTGCCAGCAGTTCGACAGGGAGGAGGCGGGAAGCTTTCTTT. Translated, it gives CASSSTGRRREAFF.

CDR3 bases: TGTGCCAGCAGCCCTGGACTGCAGCGGGGGAGCAATGAGCAGTTCTTC. Translating it yields CASSPGLQRGSNEQFF. The chain joins TRBV7-2 to TRBJ2-1; 8 bases map to TRBD2. Unmatched junction bases numbered 12, after V lost 5 bases and J lost 6 bases. Germline values: CDR1 SGHTA, CDR2 FQGNSA. The CDR3 is 16 amino acids. Complete variable domain (other parts from reference TRBV7-2 and TRBJ2-1): GAGVSQSPSNKVTEKGKDVELRCDPISGHTALYWYRQSLGQGLEFLIYFQGNSAPDKSGLPSDRFSAERTGGSVSTLTIQRTQQEDSAVYLCASSPGLQRGSNEQFFGPGTRLTVL.

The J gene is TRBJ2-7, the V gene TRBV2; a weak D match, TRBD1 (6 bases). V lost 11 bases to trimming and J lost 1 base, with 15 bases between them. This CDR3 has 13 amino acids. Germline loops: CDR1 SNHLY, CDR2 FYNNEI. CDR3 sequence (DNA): TGTGCCTACCGGGACAAGCTGTCCTACGAGCAGTACTTC. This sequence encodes CAYRDKLSYEQYF. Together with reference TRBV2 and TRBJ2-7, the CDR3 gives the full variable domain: EPEVTQTPSHQVTQMGQEVILRCVPISNHLYFYWYRQILGQKVEFLVSFYNNEISEKSEIFDDQFSVERPDGSNFTLKIRSTKLEDSAMYFCAYRDKLSYEQYFGPGTRLTVT.

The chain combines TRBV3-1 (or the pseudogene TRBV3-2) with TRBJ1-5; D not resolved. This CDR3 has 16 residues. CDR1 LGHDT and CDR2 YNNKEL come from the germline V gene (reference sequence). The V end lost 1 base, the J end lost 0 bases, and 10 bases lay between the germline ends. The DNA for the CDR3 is TGTGCCAGCAGCCAAGGTTCAGTTTATAGCAATCAGCCCCAGCATTTT. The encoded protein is CASSQGSVYSNQPQHF.

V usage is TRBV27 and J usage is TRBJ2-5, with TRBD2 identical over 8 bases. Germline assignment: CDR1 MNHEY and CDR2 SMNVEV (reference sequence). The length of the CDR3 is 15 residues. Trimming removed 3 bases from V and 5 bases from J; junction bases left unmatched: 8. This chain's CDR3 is CASSFARGAVETQYF. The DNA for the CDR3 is TGTGCCAGCAGTTTTGCGCGGGGGGCTGTCGAGACCCAGTACTTC.

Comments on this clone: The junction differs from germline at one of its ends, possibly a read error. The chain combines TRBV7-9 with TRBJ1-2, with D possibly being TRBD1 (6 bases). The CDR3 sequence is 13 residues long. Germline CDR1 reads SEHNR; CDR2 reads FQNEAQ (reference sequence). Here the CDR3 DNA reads TGTGCCAGCAGCGTAGCCACAGGGACCGGCTACACCTTC. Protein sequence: CASSVATGTGYTF.

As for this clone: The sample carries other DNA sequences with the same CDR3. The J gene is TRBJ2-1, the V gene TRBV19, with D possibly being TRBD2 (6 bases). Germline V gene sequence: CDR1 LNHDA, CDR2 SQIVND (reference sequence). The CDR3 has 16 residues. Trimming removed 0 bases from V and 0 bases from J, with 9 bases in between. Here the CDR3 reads CASSIEAGSSYNEQFF. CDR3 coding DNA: TGTGCCAGTAGTATAGAGGCGGGGAGCTCCTACAATGAGCAGTTCTTC. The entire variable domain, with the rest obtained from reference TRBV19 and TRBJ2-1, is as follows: DGGITQSPKYLFRKEGQNVTLSCEQNLNHDAMYWYRQDPGQGLRLIYYSQIVNDFQKGDIAEGYSVSREKKESFPLTVTSAQKNPTAFYLCASSIEAGSSYNEQFFGPGTRLTVL.

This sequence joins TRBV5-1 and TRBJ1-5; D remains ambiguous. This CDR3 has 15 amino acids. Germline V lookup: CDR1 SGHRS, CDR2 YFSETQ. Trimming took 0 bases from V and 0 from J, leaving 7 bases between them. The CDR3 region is CASSLGTYSNQPQHF. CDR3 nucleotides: TGCGCCAGCAGCTTGGGCACCTATAGCAATCAGCCCCAGCATTTT. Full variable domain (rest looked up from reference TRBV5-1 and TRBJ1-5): KAGVTQTPRYLIKTRGQQVTLSCSPISGHRSVSWYQQTPGQGLQFLFEYFSETQRNKGNFPGRFSGRQFSNSRSEMNVSTLELGDSALYLCASSLGTYSNQPQHFGDGTRLSIL.

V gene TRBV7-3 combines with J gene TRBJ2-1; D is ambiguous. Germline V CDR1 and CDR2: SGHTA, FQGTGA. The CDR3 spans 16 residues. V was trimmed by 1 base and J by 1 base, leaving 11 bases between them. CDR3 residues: CASSLMLVASYNEQFF. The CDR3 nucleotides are TGTGCCAGCAGCTTAATGCTAGTCGCTTCCTACAATGAGCAGTTCTTC.

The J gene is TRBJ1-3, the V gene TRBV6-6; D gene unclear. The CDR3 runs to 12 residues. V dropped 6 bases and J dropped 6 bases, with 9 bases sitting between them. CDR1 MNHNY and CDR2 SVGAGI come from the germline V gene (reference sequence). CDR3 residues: CASSTNKNTIYF. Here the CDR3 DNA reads TGTGCCAGCAGCACGAACAAAAACACCATATATTTT.

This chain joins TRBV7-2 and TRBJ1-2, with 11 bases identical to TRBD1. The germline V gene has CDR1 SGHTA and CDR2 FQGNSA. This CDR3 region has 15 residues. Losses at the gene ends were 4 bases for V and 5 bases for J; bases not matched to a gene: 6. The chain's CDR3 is CASSSPGQGGYGYTF. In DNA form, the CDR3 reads TGTGCCAGCAGCTCTCCGGGACAGGGGGGGTATGGCTACACCTTC.